These 26 T cell receptor beta chains came from one sample sequenced in a study of T cell responses to AZD1222 COVID-19 vaccine. Only in-frame clones appear in the TCRdb table, and some are missing; sequencing was by immunoSEQ multiplex PCR. The table includes approximately 130,000 clones, approximately 85% detected once. The material was peripheral blood, obtained on day 0 of AZD1222 vaccination. The receptor set was obtained from an adult in good health.

This rearrangement joins TRBV24-1 to TRBJ2-3; no definite D call. Between the trimmed V and J ends, which lost 4 bases and 9 bases, there was a span of 7 bases. Germline loops: CDR1 KGHDR, CDR2 SFDVKD. The CDR3 has 11 residues. The CDR3 protein is CATSEQSTQYF. The CDR3 bases are TGTGCCACCAGTGAGCAGTCCACGCAGTATTTT.

This clone was counted once. This chain uses TRBV2 with TRBJ2-7; TRBD1 or TRBD2 may be the D gene (5 bases each). This CDR3 has 14 residues. Trimming removed 6 bases at V and 5 bases at J, with 17 bases between. CDR1 SNHLY and CDR2 FYNNEI come from the germline V gene. CDR3 in DNA: TGTGCCAGCAGCCGGGACGTCAGTACCCACGAGCAGTACTTC. This sequence encodes CASSRDVSTHEQYF.

The chain links TRBV5-5 to TRBJ1-6; weak D call: TRBD1 (6 bases). V lost 0 bases and J 9 bases, leaving 10 bases between the germline ends. The CDR3 extends over 14 amino acids. CDR1 is SGHKS and CDR2 is YYEKEE in the germline V gene (reference sequence). CDR3 DNA sequence: TGTGCCAGCAGCTTGGCAGGGGTCCGTTCACCCCTCCACTTT. Its protein is CASSLAGVRSPLHF.

V usage is TRBV7-2 and J usage is TRBJ2-2; D call uncertain. Trimming stripped 0 bases from V and 5 bases from J, with 7 bases between. Germline V gene sequence: CDR1 SGHTA, CDR2 FQGNSA. This CDR3 is 14 amino acids long. The CDR3 loop is CASSLAKGTGELFF. Written as DNA, the CDR3 is TGTGCCAGCAGCTTAGCGAAAGGGACCGGGGAGCTGTTTTTT.

This clone appeared once. This CDR3 reads CASSPGTEQYF. For the CDR3, the DNA is TGTGCCAGCAGTCCCGGTACCGAGCAGTACTTC. The chain combines TRBV11-1 with TRBJ2-7, with no clear D. CDR1 and CDR2 (germline): SGHAT, FQDESV (reference sequence). The length of the CDR3 is 11 residues. Trimming shortened V by 6 bases and J by 6 bases, and 9 bases separated the two germline ends.

The CDR3 bases are TGTGCCACCAGTGAGGGGACTAGCATCTACAATGAGCAGTTCTTC. It is translated as CATSEGTSIYNEQFF. J is TRBJ2-1 and V is TRBV24-1; 9 bases agree with TRBD2. The V segment lost 4 bases and the J segment 3 bases; nucleotides outside the gene matches: 3. Germline CDR1 is KGHDR and CDR2 is SFDVKD. This CDR3 region has 15 residues.

This clone has only a few counts. The chain recombines TRBV7-9 with TRBJ2-5; D unclear. V dropped 5 bases and J dropped 9 bases, with 10 bases sitting between them. Looked up from germline, CDR1 is SEHNR and CDR2 is FQNEAQ (reference sequence). CDR3 length: 11 residues. The chain's CDR3 is CASSLTGAQYF. In DNA, the CDR3 is TGTGCCAGCAGCCTCACGGGTGCCCAGTACTTC.

The chain joins TRBV6-5 to TRBJ2-2; D gene unclear. The CDR3 covers 14 residues. V lost 5 bases and J 4 bases, leaving 11 bases between the germline ends. From germline, CDR1 is MNHEY and CDR2 SVGAGI. The CDR3 sequence: CASSTHDRTGELFF. In DNA form, the CDR3 reads TGTGCCAGCAGTACGCACGATCGCACCGGGGAGCTGTTTTTT.

This chain connects TRBV9 to TRBJ1-2; TRBD1 matches 9 bases. The germline V gene encodes CDR1 SGDLS and CDR2 YYNGEE. V lost 0 bases, J lost 0 bases, and 15 bases stayed unmatched. The CDR3 consists of 20 residues. The CDR3 here is CASSVGPQGQGSPSNYGYTF. CDR3 nucleotides: TGTGCCAGCAGCGTAGGCCCCCAGGGACAGGGCTCTCCCTCTAACTATGGCTACACCTTC.

The chain recombines TRBV6-5 with TRBJ1-6; 8 bases fit TRBD1. CDR1 is MNHEY, CDR2 SVGAGI, per germline. The CDR3 covers 15 residues. Trimming cost V 6 bases and J 9 bases; bases outside gene matches: 10. The CDR3 region is CASRQRQGSVSPLHF. CDR3 coding DNA: TGTGCCAGCAGGCAGAGACAGGGGAGCGTTTCACCCCTCCACTTT.

The rearrangement joins TRBV6-5 to TRBJ1-3, with a weak D call TRBD1 (5 bases). CDR1 is MNHEY and CDR2 is SVGAGI in the germline V gene. CDR3 size: 15 residues. The V gene lost 2 bases and the J gene lost 4 bases, with 12 bases spanning the gap. DNA of the CDR3: TGTGCCAGCAGTTACGGCAGGGTATACGGAAACACCATATATTTT. Amino acid sequence: CASSYGRVYGNTIYF.

The rearrangement links TRBV24-1 to TRBJ2-1; D gene uncertain. Germline V lookup: CDR1 KGHDR, CDR2 SFDVKD. Trimming left V 5 bases short and J 3 bases short, with 10 bases between. CDR3 size: 14 residues. This CDR3 reads CATSAFPVYNEQFF. In DNA, the CDR3 is TGTGCCACCAGTGCTTTTCCGGTCTACAATGAGCAGTTCTTC.

This rearrangement joins TRBV3-1 (or the pseudogene TRBV3-2) to TRBJ2-1; 9 nucleotides align to TRBD2. V dropped 0 bases and J dropped 4; count of bases not matched to a gene: 7. The CDR3 contains 17 residues. In germline, CDR1 is LGHDT, CDR2 YNNKEL (reference sequence). The CDR3 is CASSQDRREGPYNEQFF. The CDR3 DNA sequence: TGTGCCAGCAGCCAAGACAGGCGGGAGGGTCCTTACAATGAGCAGTTCTTC.

This sequence joins TRBV19 and TRBJ1-5, with no clear D. The CDR3 is made up of 15 amino acids. Germline V CDR1 and CDR2: LNHDA, SQIVND (reference sequence). V lost 3 bases and J 1 base, leaving 10 bases between the germline ends. CDR3 in DNA: TGTGCCAGTAGTATCATGCTAGGAAGCAATCAGCCCCAGCATTTT. Protein product: CASSIMLGSNQPQHF.

V is TRBV23-1 and J is TRBJ1-6; the match to TRBD1 covers 8 bases. TRBV23-1 is recorded as an ORF, its role being uncertain. V gave up 0 bases and J gave up 7 bases; unmatched junction bases: 5. The CDR3 spans 16 residues. CDR3 residues: CASSQSRTGCNSPLHF. The CDR3 DNA reads as TGCGCCAGCAGTCAATCCCGGACAGGGTGCAATTCACCCCTCCACTTT.

For the CDR3, the DNA is TGTGCCAGCAGCTTACTAGGGAGGCCCAGAGAGACCCAGTACTTC. This encodes CASSLLGRPRETQYF. This sequence joins TRBV7-3 and TRBJ2-5; a possible D gene is TRBD2 (6 bases). Deletions cut 2 bases from V and 4 bases from J, with 14 bases between. From germline, CDR1 is SGHTA and CDR2 FQGTGA. The CDR3 is made up of 15 amino acids.

The rearrangement links TRBV29-1 to TRBJ1-1; D is unresolved. Germline V gene sequence: CDR1 SQVTM, CDR2 ANQGSEA. The ends were cut back, 7 bases at V and 5 bases at J, with 20 bases in the middle. The length of the CDR3 is 14 residues. The CDR3 sequence: CSAAESLLLTEAFF. CDR3 bases: TGCAGCGCAGCGGAGAGCTTACTTTTAACTGAAGCTTTCTTT.

This chain uses TRBV15 with TRBJ1-2, with D unclear. V was shortened by 0 bases and J by 0 bases, with 2 bases between the two germline ends. Germline V gene sequence: CDR1 LNHNV, CDR2 YYDKDF (reference sequence). The CDR3 consists of 13 residues. CDR3 loop: CATSRETNYGYTF. The CDR3 bases are TGTGCCACCAGCAGAGAGACTAACTATGGCTACACCTTC.

This chain connects TRBV4-1 to TRBJ1-1, with D perhaps matching TRBD1 (6 bases). V gave up 8 bases and J gave up 4 bases, with 17 bases separating them. The CDR3 extends over 14 amino acids. CDR1 and CDR2 from the germline V gene are MGHRA and YSYEKL. The CDR3 DNA follows: TGCGCCAGCGGAACCATGGGGGGGCGCACTGAAGCTTTCTTT. Protein product: CASGTMGGRTEAFF.

This sequence joins TRBV7-8 and TRBJ2-3, with D hard to call. From germline, CDR1 is SGHVS and CDR2 FQNEAQ. CDR3 length: 15 amino acids. The ends were cut back, 3 bases at V and 4 bases at J, with 14 bases in the middle. The CDR3 is CASSLVRLLSDTQYF. The CDR3 DNA follows: TGTGCCAGCAGCTTGGTGAGATTACTGTCAGATACGCAGTATTTT. Complete variable domain (other parts from reference TRBV7-8 and TRBJ2-3): GAGVSQSPRYKVAKRGQDVALRCDPISGHVSLFWYQQALGQGPEFLTYFQNEAQLDKSGLPSDRFFAERPEGSVSTLKIQRTQQEDSAVYLCASSLVRLLSDTQYFGPGTRLTVL.

This chain links TRBV5-8 with TRBJ1-5; weak D call: TRBD1 (5 bases). CDR1 and CDR2 from the germline V gene are SGHTS and YDEGEE. The CDR3 covers 15 residues. V shed 0 bases and J shed 5 bases, with 12 bases lying between them. This CDR3 is CASSLAVRVDQPQHF. The CDR3 coding sequence is TGTGCCAGCAGCTTGGCCGTCAGGGTTGATCAGCCCCAGCATTTT.

J is TRBJ1-1 and V is TRBV30; D gene unclear. The CDR3 totals 14 residues. Deletions cut 7 bases from V and 1 base from J, with 16 bases between. Germline lookup yields CDR1 GTSNPN and CDR2 SVGIG (reference sequence). As DNA, the CDR3 is TGTGCCTCGATCTGGGAGAAGGGGAACACTGAAGCTTTCTTT. This translates into CASIWEKGNTEAFF.

This chain joins TRBV11-3 and TRBJ2-5; 10 nucleotides match TRBD2. This CDR3 is 14 amino acids long. CDR1 is SGHNT, CDR2 YENEEA, per germline. With 3 bases clipped from V and 2 bases from J, the junction kept 0 bases outside the gene matches. For the CDR3, the DNA is TGTGCCAGCAGCTTTAGCGGGGGGCAAGAGACCCAGTACTTC. Translation gives CASSFSGGQETQYF.

The V and J genes are TRBV24-1 and TRBJ2-1; unclear D gene. Trimming cost V 0 bases and J 8 bases, with 10 bases left between them. Germline V gene data show CDR1 as KGHDR and CDR2 as SFDVKD. The CDR3 runs 14 residues. The CDR3 DNA reads as TGTGCCACCAGTGATTTGTATAGGGATGATGAGCAGTTCTTC. It specifies CATSDLYRDDEQFF.

The chain joins TRBV5-1 to TRBJ2-1, with 7 nucleotides matching TRBD2. This CDR3 comprises 15 residues. CDR1 SGHRS and CDR2 YFSETQ come from the germline V gene. Trimming removed 4 bases from V and 9 bases from J; junction bases left unmatched: 13. The CDR3 sequence is CASSLVAGEGGEQFF. CDR3 nucleotides: TGCGCCAGCAGCCTAGTAGCTGGGGAGGGCGGTGAGCAGTTCTTC. Filled out from reference TRBV5-1 and TRBJ2-1, the complete variable domain reads KAGVTQTPRYLIKTRGQQVTLSCSPISGHRSVSWYQQTPGQGLQFLFEYFSETQRNKGNFPGRFSGRQFSNSRSEMNVSTLELGDSALYLCASSLVAGEGGEQFFGPGTRLTVL.

CDR3 amino acids: CASSPQGNEQYF. The CDR3 region has the DNA TGTGCCAGCAGTCCACAGGGGAACGAGCAGTACTTC. The V call is TRBV7-2, the J call TRBJ2-7, with 7 nucleotides matching TRBD1. CDR1 SGHTA and CDR2 FQGNSA come from the germline V gene. V gave up 6 bases and J gave up 5 bases; unmatched junction bases: 4. The CDR3 is made up of 12 amino acids.